The text below deals with one T cell receptor beta chain. Its antigen is currently unknown. The data are from a study of OX40 agonist ivuxolimab in advanced cancers. Study information: Patients were given ivuxolimab, an antibody that agonizes OX40 (CD134).

Patients with autoimmune history or systemic immunosuppression were excluded. The CDR3 is 13 residues long. V was pared by 8 bases and J by 1 base, with 12 bases between. Per germline, CDR1 MDHEN and CDR2 SYDVKM. Data came from immunoSEQ multiplex PCR; TCRdb stores just in-frame clones and leaves some out. The table includes over 55,000 clones, roughly 89% detected once. Whole-study findings and limits: Blood T cells, both CD4+ and CD8+, expanded clonally by week 6 at 0.1 to 3.0 mg/kg. Among the lowest peripheral clonal expansion occurred in 0.1-3.0 mg/kg partial responders.

The rearrangement links TRBV28 to TRBJ2-7, with a weak D call TRBD1 (5 bases). The receptor was isolated from an adult with an advanced solid tumor such as melanoma, head and neck, liver or kidney cancer. The material sequenced was CD4+ or CD8+ T cells sorted from blood, taken in a trial of the OX40 agonist ivuxolimab. The CDR3 DNA reads as TGTGCCAGCCTAAGGGGTTATTCCTACGAGCAGTACTTC. This gives the protein CASLRGYSYEQYF.